The 13 T cell receptor beta chains listed next were all sequenced from one sample in a study of tissue T cells after allogeneic stem cell transplantation. The time point is: mouse harvest day 14 after allogeneic transplant. Mouse grafts combined 10^7 T-cell-depleted bone marrow cells with 10^6 splenic CD5+ T cells. Sequencing was performed with immunoSEQ multiplex PCR; in TCRdb, only in-frame clones are kept and a portion is missing. The table has roughly 7,800 clones, roughly a third seen once. Specimen: skin. Every receptor here comes from a female BALB/c mouse given C57BL/6 T cells with graft-versus-host disease after an allogeneic hematopoietic cell transplant.

This clone was detected only a few times. Gene names follow the mouse nomenclature. Read sequence stops 1 residue before the CDR3 end, and the germline J gene provides the missing end. This rearrangement joins TRBV23 to TRBJ2-3; the D segment call TRBD2 is taken from the table without a DNA check. This CDR3 comprises 16 residues. Per germline, CDR1 KGHTA and CDR2 FQNQQP. CDR3 protein: CSSSQSIGGDAETLYF. The sequenced CDR3 bases are TGCTCCAGCAGTCAATCGATTGGGGGGGATGCAGAAACGCTGTAT.

Judged by abundance, this clone is medium-sized. Gene labels here are mouse ones. The CDR3 end is not reached by the read, which stops 1 residue before it; the germline J gene fills it in. The chain carries TRBV3 and TRBJ2-7; no clear D. This CDR3 is built from 13 residues. Between the trimmed V and J ends, which lost 3 bases and 3 bases, there was a span of 9 bases. Germline loops: CDR1 SNHLY, CDR2 FYNGKV (reference sequence). CDR3 region: CASSFRVLYEQYF. The part of the CDR3 DNA that was read is TGTGCCAGCAGCTTCCGGGTCCTCTATGAACAGTAC.

This clone was seen a handful of times. Gene labels here are mouse ones. The CDR3 end falls 1 residue outside the read, so it is completed with the germline J gene. The V and J genes are TRBV4 and TRBJ1-6; TRBD1 is a possible D gene (6 bases). TRBJ1-6 is an ORF; its function is uncertain. Germline V gene lookup returns CDR1 LGHDT and CDR2 YNNKQL (reference sequence). The CDR3 totals 14 residues. Trimming took 4 bases from V and 5 from J, leaving 9 bases between them. CDR3 bases read: TGTGCCAGCAGCTTCCGGGACAATAATTCGCCCCTCTAC. Translated: CASSFRDNNSPLY. The full CDR3 reads CASSFRDNNSPLYF.

In this sample, this clone is medium-sized. The germline and genes are mouse ones. The read gets to within 1 residue of the CDR3 end, and the germline J gene fills in the rest. The chain links TRBV13-2 to TRBJ2-2; no firm D call. The V gene lost 0 bases and the J gene lost 2 bases, with 5 bases spanning the gap. Germline CDR1 NNHNN, CDR2 SYGAGS (reference sequence). CDR3 length: 14 amino acids. The CDR3 sequence is CASGDAQNTGQLYF. Partial CDR3 DNA: TGTGCCAGCGGTGATGCCCAGAACACCGGGCAGCTCTAC.

This clone has just a few counts. The gene names here belong to mouse. The read terminates 1 residue ahead of where the CDR3 ends, so the germline J gene completes it. The chain uses TRBV3 and TRBJ1-2, with D possibly matching TRBD1 (5 bases). The ends were cut back, 1 base at V and 2 bases at J, with 8 bases in the middle. Germline V lookup: CDR1 SNHLY, CDR2 FYNGKV (reference sequence). This CDR3 spans 14 amino acids. CDR3 DNA, as far as it was read: TGTGCCAGCAGCTTAGGAGAGGGGAACTCCGACTACACC. This gives the protein CASSLGEGNSDYT. The entire CDR3 protein reads CASSLGEGNSDYTF.

For this clone: The gene names here belong to mouse. The read ends 1 residue early relative to the CDR3; the germline J gene fills the gap. J is TRBJ2-7 and V is TRBV31; D possibly corresponds to TRBD1 (5 bases). Germline CDR1 is GKSSPN and CDR2 is SITVG. The length of the CDR3 is 12 residues. Trimming left V 0 bases short and J 4 bases short, with 7 bases between. The CDR3: CAWSLGEYEQYF. Incomplete CDR3 DNA: TGTGCCTGGAGTCTAGGGGAATATGAACAGTAC.

Concerning this clone: The listed genes are named as in mouse. The CDR3 is cut off 1 residue early in the read; its end comes from the germline J gene. The rearrangement links TRBV13-2 to TRBJ2-5; TRBD2 aligns across 9 bases. Losses at the gene ends were 3 bases for V and 1 base for J; bases not matched to a gene: 6. This CDR3 has 16 amino acids. Germline V gene sequence: CDR1 NNHNN, CDR2 SYGAGS (reference sequence). CDR3 residues: CASGARLGAYQDTQYF. Partial CDR3 DNA: TGTGCCAGCGGTGCCCGACTGGGGGCATACCAAGACACCCAGTAC.

This clone was found a few times. Gene names denote mouse genes. The read ends 1 residue before the CDR3 terminus; that terminus is restored from the germline J gene. The J gene is TRBJ2-7, the V gene TRBV3, with 8 bases that match TRBD1. Germline-derived CDR1 and CDR2 are SNHLY and FYNGKV (reference sequence). The V segment lost 2 bases and the J segment 6 bases; nucleotides outside the gene matches: 6. This CDR3 spans 14 amino acids. The covered CDR3 bases are TGTGCCAGCAGCTTAAGGCAGGGGGCGCTTGAACAGTAC. This sequence encodes CASSLRQGALEQY. In full, the CDR3 is CASSLRQGALEQYF. The full variable domain, its missing parts supplied by reference TRBV3 and TRBJ2-7, is GPKVLQIPSHQIIDMGQMVTLNCDPVSNHLYFYWYKQILGQQMEFLVNFYNGKVMEKSKLFKDQFSVERPDGSYFTLKIQPTALEDSAVYFCASSLRQGALEQYFGPGTRLTVL.

As concerns this clone: Here the gene names and germline are mouse. Read data end 1 residue before the CDR3 end; the end is taken from the germline J gene. This chain joins TRBV13-1 and TRBJ1-5, with a weak D call TRBD1 (6 bases). Germline-derived CDR1 and CDR2 are NSHNY and SYGAGN. Trimming left V 5 bases short and J 1 base short, with 13 bases between. This CDR3 has 15 residues. The CDR3 is CASRPGAKNNQAPLF. The covered CDR3 bases are TGTGCCAGCAGGCCGGGGGCGAAAAACAACCAGGCTCCGCTT.

In its sample, this clone was seen a few times. Mouse germline and gene names are used. The CDR3 end falls 1 residue outside the read, so it is completed with the germline J gene. The rearrangement joins TRBV13-1 to TRBJ2-2, with 8 positions matching TRBD2. With V trimmed by 0 bases and J by 3 bases, 1 base remained unmatched. The CDR3 is 15 residues long. CDR1 and CDR2 (germline): NSHNY, SYGAGN. The part of the CDR3 DNA that was read is TGTGCCAGCAGTGATGCTGGGGGGCACACCGGGCAGCTCTAC. It specifies CASSDAGGHTGQLY. The CDR3 in full is CASSDAGGHTGQLYF.

As concerns this clone: Any gene name here is a mouse gene name. The read halts 1 residue ahead of the CDR3 end, with the missing end drawn from the germline J gene. The chain links TRBV23 to TRBJ1-1. The CDR3 length is 13 residues. CDR1 is KGHTA and CDR2 is FQNQQP in the germline V gene. CDR3 DNA (partial): TGCTCCAGCAGTCAAGGTGCAAACACAGAAGTCTTC. Translating gives CSSSQGANTEVF. The whole CDR3 protein is CSSSQGANTEVFF.

As concerns this clone: Gene names follow the mouse nomenclature. The read ends 1 residue before the CDR3 terminus; that terminus is restored from the germline J gene. The gene calls are TRBV17 and TRBJ2-1; D may match TRBD1 or TRBD2 (5 bases each). Trimming stripped 5 bases from V and 4 bases from J, with 12 bases between. The CDR3 length is 14 residues. Looked up from germline, CDR1 is MNHDT and CDR2 is YYDKIL. The DNA read from the CDR3 is TGTGCTAGCAGTCTGACCGGGGGATATGCTGAGCAGTTC. Protein sequence: CASSLTGGYAEQF. The complete CDR3 protein is CASSLTGGYAEQFF. The entire variable domain, with the rest obtained from reference TRBV17 and TRBJ2-1, is as follows: DTTVKQNPRYKLARVGKPVNLICSQTMNHDTMYWYQKKPNQAPKLLLFYYDKILNREADTFEKFQSSRPNNSFCSLYIGSAGLEYSAMYLCASSLTGGYAEQFFGPGTRLTVL.

Regarding this clone: The genes are named according to mouse. The CDR3 end falls 1 residue outside the read, so it is completed with the germline J gene. This chain joins TRBV15 and TRBJ2-4; D tentatively fits TRBD1 or TRBD2 (5 bases each). There are 14 residues in the CDR3. CDR1 and CDR2 from the germline V gene are SGHND and FRSKSL. V was cut by 2 bases and J by 1 base, with 7 bases left in between. The CDR3 reads CASSLPGRQNTLYF. Incomplete CDR3 DNA: TGTGCCAGCAGTTTACCGGGACGTCAAAACACCTTGTAC.